This T cell receptor (beta chain) came from a study of shared clonotypes between healthy human individuals. About 30,000 T cell genomes, or 200 to 250 ng DNA, went into the sorted-subset replicate PCRs. As originally analysed: Without quality scores, immunoSEQ junctional reads could not be filtered like full-length reads. Sequenced by immunoSEQ multiplex PCR; TCRdb stores in-frame clones only, minus some. V, J and clone size are those of that table, while D and trimming were read from the DNA. This repertoire shows roughly 2.6 million clones, approximately 92% found once; its top ten account for more than 0.12%. CDR3 length: 17 residues. Trimming removed 2 bases at V and 1 base at J, with 16 bases between. Per germline, CDR1 MGHDK and CDR2 SYGVNS.

The sequenced material came from naive CD4+ T cells sorted from blood. Subset meaning: CD45RA+ positively selected. This chain links TRBV25-1 with TRBJ2-3, with D tentatively TRBD2 (6 bases). This sequence was found in a man between 18 and 29 years old in good health. The CDR3 nucleotides read TGTGCCAGCAGTGAACCCTCCGGGGGTGGCCGCACAGATACGCAGTATTTT. Amino acids: CASSEPSGGGRTDTQYF.